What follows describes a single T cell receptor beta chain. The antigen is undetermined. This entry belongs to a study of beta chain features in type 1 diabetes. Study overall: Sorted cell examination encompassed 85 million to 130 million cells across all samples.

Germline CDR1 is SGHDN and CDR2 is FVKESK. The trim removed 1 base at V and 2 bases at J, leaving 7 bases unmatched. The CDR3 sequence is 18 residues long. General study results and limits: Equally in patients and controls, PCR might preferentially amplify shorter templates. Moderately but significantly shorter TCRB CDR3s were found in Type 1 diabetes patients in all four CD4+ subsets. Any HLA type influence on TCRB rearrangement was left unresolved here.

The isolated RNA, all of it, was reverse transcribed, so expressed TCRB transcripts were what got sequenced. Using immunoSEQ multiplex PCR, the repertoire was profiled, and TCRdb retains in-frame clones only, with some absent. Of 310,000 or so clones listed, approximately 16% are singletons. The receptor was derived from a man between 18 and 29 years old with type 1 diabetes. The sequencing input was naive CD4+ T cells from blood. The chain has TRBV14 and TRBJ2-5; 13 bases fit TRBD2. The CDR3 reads CASSQGLAGGNQQETQYF. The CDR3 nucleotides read TGTGCCAGCAGCCAAGGACTAGCGGGAGGAAACCAACAAGAGACCCAGTACTTC.